Listed here are 23 T cell receptor beta chains from one sample, sequenced in a study of CD8+CD57+ T cells in acquired aplastic anemia. Genomic DNA provided the template from which TCR beta VDJ and CDR3 profiles were obtained. TCRdb itself ran the reads through MiXCR, one entry per CDR3 protein. The sample shows roughly 300,000 distinct CDR3 sequences, 55% to 65% of them seen only once. Sequencing was done on a sample of sorted CD4+, CD8+, or CD8+CD57+ T cells (not recorded which) from PBMCs. Source of these receptors: a human donor with severe aplastic anemia or a healthy control (not recorded which).

The CDR3 nucleotides are TGTGCCAGCAGCCCCTCGGGACAGGGGGCCGAGCAGTACTTC. Amino acid sequence: CASSPSGQGAEQYF. The gene calls are TRBV7-3 and TRBJ2-7, with 12 bases identical to TRBD1. CDR1 SGHTA and CDR2 FQGTGA come from the germline V gene. V was pared by 5 bases and J by 6 bases, with 5 bases of the junction left unmatched. This CDR3 comprises 14 residues.

The CDR3 nucleotides read TGCGCCAGCTGCTTTGGACATGCATATCATCAGCCCCAGCATTTT. Translation: CASCFGHAYHQPQHF. This sequence joins TRBV10-1 and TRBJ1-5, with D possibly being TRBD1 (5 bases). Germline CDR1 reads WNHNN; CDR2 reads SYGVQD (reference sequence). With 8 bases removed from V and 5 bases from J, the gap between germline ends came to 19 bases. The length of the CDR3 is 15 residues.

The chain employs TRBV7-2 and TRBJ2-7; 10 nucleotides match TRBD1. CDR1 is SGHTA and CDR2 is FQGNSA in the germline V gene. The CDR3 contains 14 residues. V lost 5 bases, J lost 6 bases, and 7 bases stayed unmatched. CDR3 residues: CASSASGTGVEQYF. The CDR3 DNA reads as TGTGCCAGCAGCGCCTCCGGGACAGGGGTCGAGCAGTACTTC.

V is TRBV5-4 and J is TRBJ2-5; a weak D match, TRBD1 (6 bases). V was clipped by 6 bases and J by 2 bases, with 20 bases between them. The CDR3 sequence is 16 residues long. Germline CDR1 reads SGHNT; CDR2 reads YYREEE (reference sequence). CDR3 protein: CASTSPGQGMQETQYF. The DNA for the CDR3 is TGTGCCAGCACCTCACCAGGGCAGGGGATGCAAGAGACCCAGTACTTC.

This clonotype was recorded many times. The chain uses TRBV15 and TRBJ2-1; 10 bases are shared with TRBD2. V shed 6 bases and J 8 bases; nucleotides not matched to a gene: 10. The germline V gene has CDR1 LNHNV and CDR2 YYDKDF (reference sequence). This CDR3 has 15 residues. In DNA, the CDR3 is TGTGCCACCAGAGATCCGGGACTAGCGAACCATGAGCAGTTCTTC. Its protein is CATRDPGLANHEQFF.

V is TRBV7-2 and J is TRBJ2-2; D is tentatively TRBD1 or TRBD2 (6 bases each). Germline loops: CDR1 SGHTA, CDR2 FQGNSA. The V and J ends lost 7 bases and 4 bases respectively, with 19 bases between them. CDR3 length: 16 residues. The CDR3 is CASNQRGVGVTGELFF. Here the CDR3 DNA reads TGTGCCAGCAACCAGAGGGGGGTGGGCGTCACCGGGGAGCTGTTTTTT.

The chain is built from TRBV7-2 and TRBJ2-3, with D unresolved. V shed 2 bases and J shed 0 bases, with 6 bases lying between them. The CDR3 consists of 14 residues. Germline V gene data show CDR1 as SGHTA and CDR2 as FQGNSA. CDR3 residues: CASSLLGSTDTQYF. The CDR3 DNA follows: TGTGCCAGCAGCTTACTCGGAAGCACAGATACGCAGTATTTT.

This chain uses TRBV7-9 with TRBJ2-7; TRBD1 matches at 8 bases. The CDR3 spans 14 residues. CDR1 SEHNR and CDR2 FQNEAQ come from the germline V gene (reference sequence). With V trimmed by 0 bases and J by 5 bases, 3 bases remained unmatched. CDR3 residues: CASSLAQDRDEQYF. DNA of the CDR3: TGTGCCAGCAGCTTAGCCCAGGACAGGGACGAGCAGTACTTC.

The CDR3 loop reads CSARSLGQETQYF. The CDR3 bases are TGCAGTGCTAGATCCCTTGGACAGGAGACCCAGTACTTC. J is TRBJ2-5 and V is TRBV20-1; perhaps TRBD1 as D (6 bases). Germline lookup yields CDR1 DFQATT and CDR2 SNEGSKA (reference sequence). The CDR3 has 13 residues. Trimming left V 2 bases short and J 5 bases short, with 12 bases between.

The V call is TRBV6-6, the J call TRBJ2-1, with 8 bases lining up with TRBD1. Germline CDR1 is MNHNY and CDR2 is SVGAGI (reference sequence). Germline trimming cut 6 bases from V and 9 bases from J; bases unmatched to any gene: 10. CDR3 length: 14 residues. The CDR3 coding sequence is TGTGCCAGCAGCCGGACAGGGACGGTAGCTGAGCAGTTCTTC. It encodes CASSRTGTVAEQFF.

This clonotype was observed many times. The chain links TRBV7-9 to TRBJ1-6; TRBD1 is a possible D gene (6 bases). This CDR3 region has 14 residues. Per germline, CDR1 SEHNR and CDR2 FQNEAQ (reference sequence). Trimming left V 5 bases short and J 8 bases short, with 13 bases between. The DNA for the CDR3 is TGTGCCAGCAGCCTCGCAGGGGCCGATTCACCCCTCCACTTT. Amino acids: CASSLAGADSPLHF.

This clonotype appeared a single time. The V call is TRBV29-1, the J call TRBJ1-1; a weak D match, TRBD1 (6 bases). The CDR3 extends over 12 amino acids. Trimming took 7 bases from V and 4 from J, leaving 13 bases between them. CDR1 is SQVTM, CDR2 ANQGSEA, per germline. The CDR3 bases are TGCAGCGGCGCGGGACACGCCACTGAAGCTTTCTTT. Encoded protein: CSGAGHATEAFF.

The chain joins TRBV7-9 to TRBJ2-3; no clear D gene. The ends were cut back, 6 bases at V and 3 bases at J, with 4 bases in the middle. Germline assignment: CDR1 SEHNR and CDR2 FQNEAQ (reference sequence). The CDR3 covers 11 residues. Here the CDR3 DNA reads TGTGCCAGCAGGCCAACAGATACGCAGTATTTT. Translating gives CASRPTDTQYF.

In its sample, this clonotype was seen once. V gene TRBV7-2 combines with J gene TRBJ2-5, with a tentative D call TRBD1 (5 bases). The CDR3 contains 16 residues. Germline assignment: CDR1 SGHTA and CDR2 FQGNSA. Trimming took 1 base from V and 2 from J, leaving 14 bases between them. The DNA for the CDR3 is TGTGCCAGCAGCTTAGTGTGGCAGGGTGTGCAAGAGACCCAGTACTTC. Translation: CASSLVWQGVQETQYF.

On this clonotype itself: A much larger clone lies one base from this, so it may be a read error. CDR3 sequence: CASILGQWDELQHF. CDR3 DNA: TGTGCCAGCATCCTCGGACAGTGGGATGAGCTCCAGCATTTT. J is TRBJ1-5 and V is TRBV6-4; possibly TRBD1 for D (6 bases). The CDR3 runs 14 residues. Germline lookup yields CDR1 MRHNA and CDR2 SNTAGT. V lost 7 bases and J lost 12, with 22 bases in between.

This clonotype was seen many times. This chain connects TRBV15 to TRBJ2-5, with TRBD2 as a possible D gene (5 bases). Germline CDR1 reads LNHNV; CDR2 reads YYDKDF (reference sequence). With 3 bases removed from V and 2 bases from J, the gap between germline ends came to 10 bases. This CDR3 spans 14 amino acids. The chain's CDR3 is CATSSLAGQETQYF. CDR3 coding DNA: TGTGCCACCAGCAGCCTCGCGGGTCAAGAGACCCAGTACTTC.

This chain links TRBV5-1 with TRBJ2-7; 11 positions agree with TRBD2. J was trimmed by 7 bases and V by 0 bases; bases with no gene match: 9. The germline V gene encodes CDR1 SGHRS and CDR2 YFSETQ. The CDR3 sequence is 16 residues long. The CDR3 loop is CASSLGLAGGQGEQYF. Written as DNA, the CDR3 is TGCGCCAGCAGCTTGGGGCTAGCGGGGGGACAAGGAGAGCAGTACTTC.

A single count supports this clonotype. The chain uses TRBV7-8 and TRBJ2-7, with D unclear. The V gene's germline CDR1 is SGHVS and CDR2 FQNEAQ. V was clipped by 5 bases and J by 6 bases, with 14 bases between them. The CDR3 is 13 residues long. The CDR3 loop reads CASSQSRWAEQYF. The CDR3 coding sequence is TGTGCCAGCAGCCAATCGCGATGGGCCGAGCAGTACTTC. The full variable domain, rest sourced from reference TRBV7-8 and TRBJ2-7, is GAGVSQSPRYKVAKRGQDVALRCDPISGHVSLFWYQQALGQGPEFLTYFQNEAQLDKSGLPSDRFFAERPEGSVSTLKIQRTQQEDSAVYLCASSQSRWAEQYFGPGTRLTVT.

The CDR3 DNA sequence: TGCAGTGCTCGAGGACTGGGGTTGAACACTGAAGCTTTCTTT. Translation gives CSARGLGLNTEAFF. The J gene is TRBJ1-1, the V gene TRBV20-1; no reliable D call. Trimming removed 5 bases at V and 0 bases at J, with 13 bases between. CDR1 and CDR2 from the germline V gene are DFQATT and SNEGSKA (reference sequence). The CDR3 sequence is 14 residues long.

The genes are TRBV20-1 and TRBJ2-1, with 9 bases aligning to TRBD2. CDR1 and CDR2 from the germline V gene are DFQATT and SNEGSKA (reference sequence). V was clipped by 5 bases and J by 8 bases; unmatched bases: 7. The CDR3 length is 13 residues. CDR3: CSADGGGAYEQFF. In nucleotides, the CDR3 is TGCAGTGCTGACGGCGGGGGGGCGTATGAGCAGTTCTTC.

This clonotype was detected many times. This sequence joins TRBV12-3 or TRBV12-4 and TRBJ2-2, with TRBD1 matching over 7 bases. CDR3 length: 15 residues. V trimming: 6 bases; J trimming: 1 base; junction bases outside the gene matches: 5. This CDR3 is CASSSGQVNTGELFF. As DNA, the CDR3 is TGTGCCAGCAGCTCTGGACAGGTGAACACCGGGGAGCTGTTTTTT.

As regards this clonotype: A junction end diverges from the germline sequence, so it may reflect a read error. V and J are TRBV7-2 and TRBJ2-1; D gene ambiguous. The CDR3 is 23 residues long. Germline V CDR1 and CDR2: SGHTA, FQGNSA. The CDR3 reads CARSLGSWRRSGFFSDGYNEQFF. In nucleotides, the CDR3 is TGTGCCCGCAGCTTAGGTTCGTGGCGGAGATCCGGGTTTTTTAGTGATGGCTACAATGAGCAGTTCTTC.

The gene calls are TRBV10-2 and TRBJ2-3; D unclear. The length of the CDR3 is 14 residues. Trimming took 7 bases from V and 2 from J, leaving 13 bases between them. Germline V lookup: CDR1 WSHSY, CDR2 SAAADI. CDR3 DNA sequence: TGCGCCAGCAAAAACCTAGGGCCCACAGATACGCAGTATTTT. Translation gives CASKNLGPTDTQYF.